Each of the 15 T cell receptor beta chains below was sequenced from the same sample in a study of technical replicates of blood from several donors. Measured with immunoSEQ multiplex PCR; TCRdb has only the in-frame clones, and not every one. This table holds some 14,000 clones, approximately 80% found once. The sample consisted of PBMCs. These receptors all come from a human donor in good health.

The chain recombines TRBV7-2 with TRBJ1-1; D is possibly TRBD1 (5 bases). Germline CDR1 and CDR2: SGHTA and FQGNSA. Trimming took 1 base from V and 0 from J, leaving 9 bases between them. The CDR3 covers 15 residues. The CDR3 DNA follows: TGTGCCAGCAGCTTAGTTGGGGGGATGAACACTGAAGCTTTCTTT. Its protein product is CASSLVGGMNTEAFF.

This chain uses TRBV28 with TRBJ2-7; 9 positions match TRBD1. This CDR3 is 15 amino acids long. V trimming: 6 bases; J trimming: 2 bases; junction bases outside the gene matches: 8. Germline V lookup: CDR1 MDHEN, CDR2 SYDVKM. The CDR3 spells CASRPRTGVAYEQYF. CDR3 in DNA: TGTGCCAGCAGACCTAGGACAGGGGTCGCCTACGAGCAGTACTTC.

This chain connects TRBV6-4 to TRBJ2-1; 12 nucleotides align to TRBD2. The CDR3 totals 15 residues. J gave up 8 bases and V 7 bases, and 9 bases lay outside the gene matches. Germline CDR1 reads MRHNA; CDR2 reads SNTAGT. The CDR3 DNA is TGTGCCAGCAAACTTTCCGGGACTAGCGGGCATGAGCAGTTCTTC. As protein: CASKLSGTSGHEQFF.

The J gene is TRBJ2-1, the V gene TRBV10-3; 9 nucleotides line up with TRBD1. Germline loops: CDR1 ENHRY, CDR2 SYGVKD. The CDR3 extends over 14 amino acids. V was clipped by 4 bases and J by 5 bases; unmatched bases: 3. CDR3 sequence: CAISGQGGDNEQFF. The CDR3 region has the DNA TGTGCCATCAGTGGACAGGGGGGAGACAATGAGCAGTTCTTC.

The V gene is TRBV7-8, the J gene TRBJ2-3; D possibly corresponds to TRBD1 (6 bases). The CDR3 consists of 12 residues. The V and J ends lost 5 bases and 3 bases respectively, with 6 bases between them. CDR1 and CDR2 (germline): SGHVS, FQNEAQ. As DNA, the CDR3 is TGTGCCAGCAGCAGGGGGACAGATACGCAGTATTTT. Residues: CASSRGTDTQYF.

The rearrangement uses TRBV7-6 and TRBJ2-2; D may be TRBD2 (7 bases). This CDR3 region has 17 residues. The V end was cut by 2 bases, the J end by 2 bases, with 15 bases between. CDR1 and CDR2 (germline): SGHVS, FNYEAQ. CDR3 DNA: TGTGCCAGCAGCTTACGCCCCGGCGGGGGCAACACCGGGGAGCTGTTTTTT. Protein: CASSLRPGGGNTGELFF.

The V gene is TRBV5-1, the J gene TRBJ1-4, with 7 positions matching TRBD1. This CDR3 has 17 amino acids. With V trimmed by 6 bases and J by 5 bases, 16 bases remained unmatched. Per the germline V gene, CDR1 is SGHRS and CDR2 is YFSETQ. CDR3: CASKLRITGDSNEKLFF. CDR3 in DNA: TGCGCCAGCAAGCTAAGAATTACAGGGGACTCGAATGAAAAACTGTTTTTT.

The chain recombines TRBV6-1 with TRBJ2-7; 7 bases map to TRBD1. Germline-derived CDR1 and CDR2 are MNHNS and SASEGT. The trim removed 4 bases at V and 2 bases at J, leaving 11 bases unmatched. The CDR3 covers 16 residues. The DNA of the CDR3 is TGTGCCAGCAGTGCTCGACAGGGCTCTACCCCCTACGAGCAGTACTTC. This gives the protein CASSARQGSTPYEQYF.

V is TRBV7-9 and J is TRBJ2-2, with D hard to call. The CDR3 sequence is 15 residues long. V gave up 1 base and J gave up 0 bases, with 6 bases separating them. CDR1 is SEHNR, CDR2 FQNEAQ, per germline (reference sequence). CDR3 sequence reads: CASSLGGSNTGELFF. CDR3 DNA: TGTGCCAGCAGCTTAGGCGGTTCGAACACCGGGGAGCTGTTTTTT.

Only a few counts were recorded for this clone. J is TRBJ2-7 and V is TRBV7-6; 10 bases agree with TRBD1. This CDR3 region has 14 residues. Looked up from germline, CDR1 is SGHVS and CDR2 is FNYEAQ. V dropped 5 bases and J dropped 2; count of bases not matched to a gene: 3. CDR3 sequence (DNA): TGTGCCAGCAGCATGGGACAGGGGACCTACGAGCAGTACTTC. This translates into CASSMGQGTYEQYF.

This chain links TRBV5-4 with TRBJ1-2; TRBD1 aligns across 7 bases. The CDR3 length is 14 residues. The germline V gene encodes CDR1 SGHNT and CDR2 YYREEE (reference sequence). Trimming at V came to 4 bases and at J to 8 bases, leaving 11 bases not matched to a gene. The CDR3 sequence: CASSDQRQGGGYTF. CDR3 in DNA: TGTGCCAGCAGCGACCAACGACAGGGCGGAGGCTACACCTTC.

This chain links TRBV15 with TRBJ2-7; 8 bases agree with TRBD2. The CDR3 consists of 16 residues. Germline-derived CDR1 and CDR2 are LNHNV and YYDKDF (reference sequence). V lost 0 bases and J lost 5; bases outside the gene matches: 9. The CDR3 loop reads CATSRDSGTASHEQYF. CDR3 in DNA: TGTGCCACCAGCAGAGATAGCGGGACTGCTAGCCACGAGCAGTACTTC.

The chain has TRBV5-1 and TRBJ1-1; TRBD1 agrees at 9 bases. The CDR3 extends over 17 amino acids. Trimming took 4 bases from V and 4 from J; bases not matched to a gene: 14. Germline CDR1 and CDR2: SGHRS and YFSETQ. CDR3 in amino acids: CASSPRIPGQGFTEAFF. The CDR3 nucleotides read TGCGCCAGCAGCCCTCGCATCCCGGGACAGGGTTTCACTGAAGCTTTCTTT.

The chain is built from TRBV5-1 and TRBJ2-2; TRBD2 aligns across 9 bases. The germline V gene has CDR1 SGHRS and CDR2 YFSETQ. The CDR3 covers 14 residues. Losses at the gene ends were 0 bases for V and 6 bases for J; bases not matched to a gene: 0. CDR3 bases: TGCGCCAGCAGCTTGGCTAGCGGGGCCGGGGAGCTGTTTTTT. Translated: CASSLASGAGELFF.

In DNA form, the CDR3 reads TGTGCCAGCAGCTCGGGTTCAGCCAAAAACATTCAGTACTTC. The encoded protein is CASSSGSAKNIQYF. This chain uses TRBV28 with TRBJ2-4; D not certain. Germline V gene sequence: CDR1 MDHEN, CDR2 SYDVKM. Trimming shortened V by 6 bases and J by 0 bases, and 9 bases separated the two germline ends. This CDR3 region has 14 residues.